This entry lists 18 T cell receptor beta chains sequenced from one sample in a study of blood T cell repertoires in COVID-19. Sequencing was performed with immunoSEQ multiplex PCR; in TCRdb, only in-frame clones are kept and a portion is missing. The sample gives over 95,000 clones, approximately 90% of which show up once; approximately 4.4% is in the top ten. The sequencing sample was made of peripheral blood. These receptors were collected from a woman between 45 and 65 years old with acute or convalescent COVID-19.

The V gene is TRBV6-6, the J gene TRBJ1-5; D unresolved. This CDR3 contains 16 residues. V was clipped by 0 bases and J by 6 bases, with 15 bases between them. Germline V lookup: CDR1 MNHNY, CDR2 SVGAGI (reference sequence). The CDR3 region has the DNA TGTGCCAGCAGTTACTCGTCCAGTAGCGTTGGTCAGCCCCAGCATTTT. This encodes CASSYSSSSVGQPQHF.

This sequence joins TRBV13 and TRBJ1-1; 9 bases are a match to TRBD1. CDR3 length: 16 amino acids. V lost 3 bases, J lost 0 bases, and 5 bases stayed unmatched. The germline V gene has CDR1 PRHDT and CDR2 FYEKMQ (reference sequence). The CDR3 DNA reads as TGTGCCAGCAGCTTTTCCGGGACAGGGATGAACACTGAAGCTTTCTTT. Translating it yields CASSFSGTGMNTEAFF.

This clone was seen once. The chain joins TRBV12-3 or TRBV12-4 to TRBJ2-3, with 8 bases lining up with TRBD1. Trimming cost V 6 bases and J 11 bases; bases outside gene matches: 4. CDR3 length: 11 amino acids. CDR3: CASSDRGRQYF. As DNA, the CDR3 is TGTGCCAGCAGCGACAGGGGTCGGCAGTATTTT.

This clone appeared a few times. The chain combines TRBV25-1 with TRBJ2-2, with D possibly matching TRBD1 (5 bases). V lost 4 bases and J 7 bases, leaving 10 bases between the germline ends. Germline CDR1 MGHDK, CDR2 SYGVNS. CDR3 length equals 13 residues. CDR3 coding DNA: TGTGCCAGCAGTGCCAGGGCTAACGGGGAGCTGTTTTTT. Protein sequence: CASSARANGELFF.

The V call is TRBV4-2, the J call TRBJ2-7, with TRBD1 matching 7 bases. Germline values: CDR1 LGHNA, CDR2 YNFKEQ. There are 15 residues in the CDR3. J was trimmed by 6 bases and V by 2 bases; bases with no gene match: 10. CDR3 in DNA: TGTGCCAGCAGCCAATACAGGGGAGAGATAGGCGAGCAGTACTTC. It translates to CASSQYRGEIGEQYF.

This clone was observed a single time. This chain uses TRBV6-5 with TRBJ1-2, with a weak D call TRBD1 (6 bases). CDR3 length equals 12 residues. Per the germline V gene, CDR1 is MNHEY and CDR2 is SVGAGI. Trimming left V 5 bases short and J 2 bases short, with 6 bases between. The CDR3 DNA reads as TGTGCCAGCAGTAGGGGGAACTATGGCTACACCTTC. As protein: CASSRGNYGYTF.

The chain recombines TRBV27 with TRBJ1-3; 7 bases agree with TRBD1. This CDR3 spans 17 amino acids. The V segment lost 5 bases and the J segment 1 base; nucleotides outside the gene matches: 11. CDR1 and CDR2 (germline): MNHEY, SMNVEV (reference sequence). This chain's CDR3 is CASSPTSIQGSGNTIYF. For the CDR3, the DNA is TGTGCCAGCAGTCCGACATCGATACAGGGGTCTGGAAACACCATATATTTT.

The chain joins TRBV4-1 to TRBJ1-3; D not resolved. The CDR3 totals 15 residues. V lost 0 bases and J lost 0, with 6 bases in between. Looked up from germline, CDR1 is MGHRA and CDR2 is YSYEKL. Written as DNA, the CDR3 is TGCGCCAGCAGCCAAGACCGGTTCTCTGGAAACACCATATATTTT. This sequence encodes CASSQDRFSGNTIYF.

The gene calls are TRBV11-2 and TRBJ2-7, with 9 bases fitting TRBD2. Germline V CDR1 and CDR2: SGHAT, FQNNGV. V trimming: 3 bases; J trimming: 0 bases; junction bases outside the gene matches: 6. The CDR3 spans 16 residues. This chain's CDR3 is CASSFLTSGASYEQYF. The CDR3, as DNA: TGTGCCAGCAGCTTCCTGACTAGCGGAGCCTCCTACGAGCAGTACTTC.

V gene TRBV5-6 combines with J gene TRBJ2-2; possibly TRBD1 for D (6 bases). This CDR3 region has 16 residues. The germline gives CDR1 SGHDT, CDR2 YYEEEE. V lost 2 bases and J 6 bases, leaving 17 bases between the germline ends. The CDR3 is CASSFLIQGIAGELFF. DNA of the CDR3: TGTGCCAGCAGCTTCCTAATACAGGGAATCGCCGGGGAGCTGTTTTTT. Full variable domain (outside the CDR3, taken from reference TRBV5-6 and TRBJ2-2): DAGVTQSPTHLIKTRGQQVTLRCSPKSGHDTVSWYQQALGQGPQFIFQYYEEEERQRGNFPDRFSGHQFPNYSSELNVNALLLGDSALYLCASSFLIQGIAGELFFGEGSRLTVL.

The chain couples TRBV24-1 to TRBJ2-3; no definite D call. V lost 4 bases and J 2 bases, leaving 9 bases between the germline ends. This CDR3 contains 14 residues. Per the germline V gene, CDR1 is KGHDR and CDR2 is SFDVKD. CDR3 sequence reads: CATSDPDFTDTQYF. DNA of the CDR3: TGTGCCACCAGTGACCCCGACTTCACAGATACGCAGTATTTT.

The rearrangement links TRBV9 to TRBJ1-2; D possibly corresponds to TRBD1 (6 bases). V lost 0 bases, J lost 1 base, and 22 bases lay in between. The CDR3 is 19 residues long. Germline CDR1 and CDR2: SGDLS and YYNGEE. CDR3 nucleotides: TGTGCCAGCAGCGTAGCCCCAGACAGGTTAATAAGAGATAACTATGGCTACACCTTC. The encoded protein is CASSVAPDRLIRDNYGYTF. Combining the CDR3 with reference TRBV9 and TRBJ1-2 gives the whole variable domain DSGVTQTPKHLITATGQRVTLRCSPRSGDLSVYWYQQSLDQGLQFLIQYYNGEERAKGNILERFSAQQFPDLHSELNLSSLELGDSALYFCASSVAPDRLIRDNYGYTFGSGTRLTVV.

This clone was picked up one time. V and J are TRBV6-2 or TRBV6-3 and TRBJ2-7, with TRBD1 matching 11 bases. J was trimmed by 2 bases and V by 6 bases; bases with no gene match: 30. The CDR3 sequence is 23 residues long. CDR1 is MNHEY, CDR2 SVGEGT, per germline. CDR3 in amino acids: CASSRRKRPSSGAPGQGAYEQYF. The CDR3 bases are TGTGCCAGCAGCCGACGAAAACGACCGAGCTCGGGGGCCCCGGGACAGGGGGCCTACGAGCAGTACTTC.

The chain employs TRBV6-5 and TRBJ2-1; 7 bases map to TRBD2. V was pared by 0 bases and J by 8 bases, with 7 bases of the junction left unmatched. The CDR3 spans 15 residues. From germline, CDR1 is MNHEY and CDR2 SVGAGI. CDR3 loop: CASSYSRTRTYEQFF. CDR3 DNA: TGTGCCAGCAGTTACTCAAGGACTAGAACCTATGAGCAGTTCTTC.

For the CDR3, the DNA is TGCGCCAGCAGCCACAGGGTGCGGAACACTGAAGCTTTCTTT. Translated: CASSHRVRNTEAFF. This rearrangement joins TRBV4-3 to TRBJ1-1, with TRBD1 as a possible D gene (5 bases). Germline values: CDR1 LGHNA, CDR2 YSLEER. The CDR3 length is 14 residues. V dropped 3 bases and J dropped 1 base, with 9 bases sitting between them.

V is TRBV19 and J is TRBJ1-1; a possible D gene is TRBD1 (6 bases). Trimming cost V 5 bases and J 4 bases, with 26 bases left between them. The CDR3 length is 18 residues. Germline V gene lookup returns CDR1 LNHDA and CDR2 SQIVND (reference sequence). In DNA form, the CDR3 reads TGTGCCAGTAGTCCGCGACGTGGGGGGGGCGCGTCTAGCACTGAAGCTTTCTTT. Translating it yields CASSPRRGGGASSTEAFF.

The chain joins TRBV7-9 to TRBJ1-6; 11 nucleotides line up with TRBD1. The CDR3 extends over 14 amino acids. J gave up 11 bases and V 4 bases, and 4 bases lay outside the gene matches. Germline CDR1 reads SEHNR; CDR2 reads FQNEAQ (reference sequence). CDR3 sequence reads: CASSSGQGAPPLHF. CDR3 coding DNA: TGTGCCAGCAGCTCCGGACAGGGGGCCCCACCCCTCCACTTT.

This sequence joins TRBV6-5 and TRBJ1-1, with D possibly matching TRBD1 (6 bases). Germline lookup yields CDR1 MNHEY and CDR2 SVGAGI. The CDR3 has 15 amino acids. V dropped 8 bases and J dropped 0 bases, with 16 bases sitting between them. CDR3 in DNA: TGTGCCAGCTTTTGGGGGAAGGGGGTGAACACTGAAGCTTTCTTT. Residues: CASFWGKGVNTEAFF.